This T cell receptor (beta chain) was captured in a study of blood T cell repertoires in COVID-19. The CDR3 has 13 amino acids. Germline-derived CDR1 and CDR2 are SGHDT and YYEEEE. The V end lost 5 bases, the J end lost 5 bases, and 14 bases lay between the germline ends. Clones were sequenced by immunoSEQ multiplex PCR, and TCRdb holds only the in-frame ones, with some missing. The sample has about 210,000 clones; roughly 82% are singletons. This clone was observed a single time. The sequence was obtained from a woman in her thirties or forties with acute or convalescent COVID-19. The source material was peripheral blood. The chain uses TRBV5-6 and TRBJ2-7, with a possible D match to TRBD1 (6 bases). CDR3 nucleotide sequence: TGTGCCAGCAGTTTCACAGGGTTTGACGAGCAGTACTTC. Encoded protein: CASSFTGFDEQYF.